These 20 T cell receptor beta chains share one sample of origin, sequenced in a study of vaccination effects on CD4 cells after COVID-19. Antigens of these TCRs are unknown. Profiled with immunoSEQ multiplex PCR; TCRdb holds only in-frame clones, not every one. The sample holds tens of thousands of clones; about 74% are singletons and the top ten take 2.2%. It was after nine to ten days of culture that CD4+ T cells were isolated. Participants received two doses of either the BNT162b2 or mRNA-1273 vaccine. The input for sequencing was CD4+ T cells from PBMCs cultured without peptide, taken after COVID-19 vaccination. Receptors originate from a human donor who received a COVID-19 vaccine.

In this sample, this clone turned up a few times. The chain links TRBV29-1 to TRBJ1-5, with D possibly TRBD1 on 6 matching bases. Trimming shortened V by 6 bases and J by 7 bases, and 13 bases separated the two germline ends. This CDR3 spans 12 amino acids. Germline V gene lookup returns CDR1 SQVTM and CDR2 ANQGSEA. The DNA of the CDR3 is TGCAGCGTGCAGGGGCAGGGGCAGCCCCAGCATTTT. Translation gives CSVQGQGQPQHF.

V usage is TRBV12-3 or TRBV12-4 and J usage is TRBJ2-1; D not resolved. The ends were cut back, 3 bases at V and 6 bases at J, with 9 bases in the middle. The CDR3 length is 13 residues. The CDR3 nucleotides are TGTGCCAGCAGTTTCCAACGTGCCAATGAGCAGTTCTTC. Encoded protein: CASSFQRANEQFF.

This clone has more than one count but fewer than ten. CDR3 region: CASSLATGNAGYTF. The CDR3 nucleotides read TGTGCCAGCAGCTTAGCCACGGGGAATGCTGGCTACACCTTC. This chain links TRBV11-2 with TRBJ1-2; D unclear. Trimming stripped 1 base from V and 7 bases from J, with 13 bases between. The CDR3 is 14 residues long. Germline V gene sequence: CDR1 SGHAT, CDR2 FQNNGV.

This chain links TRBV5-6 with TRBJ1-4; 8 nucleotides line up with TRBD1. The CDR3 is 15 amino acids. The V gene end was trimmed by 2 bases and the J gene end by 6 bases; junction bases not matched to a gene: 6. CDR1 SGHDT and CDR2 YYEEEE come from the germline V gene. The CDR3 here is CASSFRWTGHEKLFF. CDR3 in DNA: TGTGCCAGCAGCTTTAGGTGGACAGGGCATGAAAAACTGTTTTTT.

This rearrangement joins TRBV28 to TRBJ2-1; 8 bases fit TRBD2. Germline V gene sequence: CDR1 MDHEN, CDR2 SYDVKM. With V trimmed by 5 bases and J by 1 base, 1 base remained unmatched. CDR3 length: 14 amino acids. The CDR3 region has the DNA TGTGCCAGCAGTAGCGGGGGTTCCTACAATGAGCAGTTCTTC. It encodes CASSSGGSYNEQFF.

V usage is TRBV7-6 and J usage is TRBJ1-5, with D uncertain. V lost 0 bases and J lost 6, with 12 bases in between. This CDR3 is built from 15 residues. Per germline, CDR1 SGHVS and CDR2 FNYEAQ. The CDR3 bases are TGTGCCAGCAGCTTAGCTGGGCCGGGGAGTCAGCCCCAGCATTTT. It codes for CASSLAGPGSQPQHF.

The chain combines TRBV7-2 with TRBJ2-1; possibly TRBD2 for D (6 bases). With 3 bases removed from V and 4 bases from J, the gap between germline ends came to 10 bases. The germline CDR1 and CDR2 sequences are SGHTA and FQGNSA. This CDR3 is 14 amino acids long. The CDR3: CASSLVAAYNEQFF. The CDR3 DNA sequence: TGTGCCAGCAGCTTGGTAGCGGCATACAATGAGCAGTTCTTC.

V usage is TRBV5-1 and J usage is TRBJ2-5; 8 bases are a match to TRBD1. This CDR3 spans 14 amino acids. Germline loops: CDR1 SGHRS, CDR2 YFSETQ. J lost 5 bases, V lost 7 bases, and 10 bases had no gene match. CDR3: CASGRQGRWETQYF. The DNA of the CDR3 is TGCGCCAGCGGAAGACAGGGGAGGTGGGAGACCCAGTACTTC.

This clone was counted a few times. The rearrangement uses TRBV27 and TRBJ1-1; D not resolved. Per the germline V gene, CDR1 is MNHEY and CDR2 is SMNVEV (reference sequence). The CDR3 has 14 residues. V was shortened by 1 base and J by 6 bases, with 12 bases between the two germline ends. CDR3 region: CASSLLRHAPEAFF. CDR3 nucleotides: TGTGCCAGCAGTTTATTGCGTCACGCCCCTGAAGCTTTCTTT.

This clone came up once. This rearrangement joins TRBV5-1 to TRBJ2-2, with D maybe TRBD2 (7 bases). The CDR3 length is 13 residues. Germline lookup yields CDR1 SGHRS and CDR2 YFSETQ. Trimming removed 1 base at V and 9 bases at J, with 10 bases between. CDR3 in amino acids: CASSLTGGRELFF. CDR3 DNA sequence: TGCGCCAGCAGCTTGACGGGGGGCCGGGAGCTGTTTTTT.

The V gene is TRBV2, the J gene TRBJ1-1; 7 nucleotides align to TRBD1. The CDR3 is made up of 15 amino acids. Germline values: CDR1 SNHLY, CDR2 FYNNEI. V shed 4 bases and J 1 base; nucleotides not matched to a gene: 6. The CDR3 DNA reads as TGTGCCAGCAGTGTAGGGGGCGTTTCGAACACTGAAGCTTTCTTT. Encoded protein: CASSVGGVSNTEAFF. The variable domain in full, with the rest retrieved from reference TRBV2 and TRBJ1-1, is EPEVTQTPSHQVTQMGQEVILRCVPISNHLYFYWYRQILGQKVEFLVSFYNNEISEKSEIFDDQFSVERPDGSNFTLKIRSTKLEDSAMYFCASSVGGVSNTEAFFGQGTRLTVV.

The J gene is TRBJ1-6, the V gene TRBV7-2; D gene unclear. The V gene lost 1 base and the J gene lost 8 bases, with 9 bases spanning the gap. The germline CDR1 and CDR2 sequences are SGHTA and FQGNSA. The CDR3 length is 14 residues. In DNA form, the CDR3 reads TGTGCCAGCAGCTTAGGCAGCCCCTATTCACCCCTCCACTTT. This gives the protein CASSLGSPYSPLHF.

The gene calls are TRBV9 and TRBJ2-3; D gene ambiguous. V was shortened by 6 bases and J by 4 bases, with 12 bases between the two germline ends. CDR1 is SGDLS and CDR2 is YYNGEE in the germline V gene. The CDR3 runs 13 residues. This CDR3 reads CASNLDPADTQYF. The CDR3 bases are TGTGCCAGCAACTTAGACCCCGCAGATACGCAGTATTTT.

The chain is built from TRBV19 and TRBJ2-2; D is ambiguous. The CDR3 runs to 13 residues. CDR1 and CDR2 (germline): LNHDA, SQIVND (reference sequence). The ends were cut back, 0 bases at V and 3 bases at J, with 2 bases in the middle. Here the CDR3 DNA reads TGTGCCAGTAGTATAGAATACACCGGGGAGCTGTTTTTT. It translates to CASSIEYTGELFF.

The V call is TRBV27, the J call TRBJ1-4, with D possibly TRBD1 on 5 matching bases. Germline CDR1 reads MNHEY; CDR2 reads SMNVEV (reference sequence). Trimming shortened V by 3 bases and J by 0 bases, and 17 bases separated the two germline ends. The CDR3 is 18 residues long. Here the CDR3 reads CASSLRPSGLPTNEKLFF. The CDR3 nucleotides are TGTGCCAGCAGTTTGAGGCCCTCGGGGCTGCCAACTAATGAAAAACTGTTTTTT.

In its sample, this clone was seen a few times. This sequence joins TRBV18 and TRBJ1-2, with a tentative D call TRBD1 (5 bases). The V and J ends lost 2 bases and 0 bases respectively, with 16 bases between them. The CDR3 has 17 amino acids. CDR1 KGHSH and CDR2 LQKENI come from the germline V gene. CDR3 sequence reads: CASSPSGAYLANYGYTF. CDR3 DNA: TGTGCCAGCTCACCATCCGGGGCCTATCTTGCTAACTATGGCTACACCTTC.

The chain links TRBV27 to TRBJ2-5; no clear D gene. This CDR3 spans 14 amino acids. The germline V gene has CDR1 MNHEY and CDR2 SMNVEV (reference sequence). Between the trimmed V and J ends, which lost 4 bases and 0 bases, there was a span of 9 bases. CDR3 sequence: CASSYDRYQETQYF. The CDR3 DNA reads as TGTGCCAGCAGTTATGATAGGTACCAAGAGACCCAGTACTTC.

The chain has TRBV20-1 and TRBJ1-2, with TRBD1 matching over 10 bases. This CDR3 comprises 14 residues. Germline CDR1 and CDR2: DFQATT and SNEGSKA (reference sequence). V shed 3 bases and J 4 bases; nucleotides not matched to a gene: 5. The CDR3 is CSASRDRGGYGYTF. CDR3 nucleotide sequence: TGCAGTGCTAGTAGGGACAGGGGAGGCTATGGCTACACCTTC.

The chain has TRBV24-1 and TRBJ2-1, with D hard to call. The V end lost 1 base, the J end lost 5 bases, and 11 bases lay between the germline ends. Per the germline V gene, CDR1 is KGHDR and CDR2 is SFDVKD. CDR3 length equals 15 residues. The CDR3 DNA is TGTGCCACCAGTGATTTACTCCAGGCCGACAATGAGCAGTTCTTC. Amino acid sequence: CATSDLLQADNEQFF.

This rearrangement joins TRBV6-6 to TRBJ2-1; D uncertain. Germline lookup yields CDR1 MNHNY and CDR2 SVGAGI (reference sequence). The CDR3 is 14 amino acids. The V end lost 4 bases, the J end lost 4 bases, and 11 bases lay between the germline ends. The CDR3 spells CASSSATDYNEQFF. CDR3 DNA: TGTGCCAGCAGTTCCGCCACCGATTACAATGAGCAGTTCTTC.